The clone carrying this T cell receptor beta chain was seen only a few times. Its matching antigen is unknown. Specified treatment: oral pan-JAK inhibitor, 5-10 mg twice daily. Germline CDR1 SGHAT, CDR2 FQNNGV. The germline V and J ends were trimmed by 1 base and 5 bases, with 13 bases remaining between them. CDR3 size: 15 residues. The sample belongs to a study of CD8+ T cells in alopecia areata. Overall study context: The study gave treated patients oral tofacitinib at 5 to 10 mg twice daily. By percentage of affected scalp area, the severity of treated patients was scored. Study results and limitations: Scalp and blood retained many expanded lesional clones during tofacitinib. Patients shared TCRs less clearly than mice did, possibly owing to HLA.

Reverse transcribed after extraction, RNA yielded cDNA as the sequencing template. Generated by immunoSEQ multiplex PCR, the TCRdb table keeps only in-frame clones and is missing some. Among roughly 150,000 clones listed, roughly 52% were seen once. The material sequenced was CD8+ T cells sorted from blood, taken at week 4, from a patient treated with tofacitinib. V gene TRBV11-2 combines with J gene TRBJ2-3, with no clear D. This sequence originates from a human donor with alopecia areata. CDR3 sequence reads: CASSLVSYTGDTQYF. The CDR3 region has the DNA TGTGCCAGCAGCTTAGTCAGCTATACCGGAGATACGCAGTATTTT.